This TCR beta chain emerged from a study of low-dose radiotherapy and immunotherapy resistance in tumors. Study-wide context: The authors gave intravenous cyclophosphamide 200 mg/m2 every two weeks, one day before radiation and immunotherapy.

This clonotype was seen repeatedly, ten times or more. After removal of 0 bases from V and 0 bases from J, the junction contained 9 bases not matched to a gene. The length of the CDR3 is 20 residues. Germline-derived CDR1 and CDR2 are SGHRS and YFSETQ. First-strand cDNA used TRAV- and TRBV-specific primers, covering alpha and beta chains. Over approximately 19 PCR cycles, TCRs were amplified from a constant-region primer and V-primer adapter. TCRdb used MiXCR to reprocess the reads, holding one entry per CDR3 protein. The sample shows 80,000 to 90,000 distinct CDR3 sequences, 18% of them seen only once. As for time point: before trial treatment.

The receptor was isolated from a male donor with prostate cancer. The chain uses TRBV5-1 and TRBJ2-3; 14 bases are a match to TRBD2. The starting material was PBMCs, obtained before treatment. CDR3 DNA sequence: TGCGCCAGCAGCTTGGAGACTAGCGGGGGGGCGCTACCTAGCACAGATACGCAGTATTTT. Its protein is CASSLETSGGALPSTDTQYF.